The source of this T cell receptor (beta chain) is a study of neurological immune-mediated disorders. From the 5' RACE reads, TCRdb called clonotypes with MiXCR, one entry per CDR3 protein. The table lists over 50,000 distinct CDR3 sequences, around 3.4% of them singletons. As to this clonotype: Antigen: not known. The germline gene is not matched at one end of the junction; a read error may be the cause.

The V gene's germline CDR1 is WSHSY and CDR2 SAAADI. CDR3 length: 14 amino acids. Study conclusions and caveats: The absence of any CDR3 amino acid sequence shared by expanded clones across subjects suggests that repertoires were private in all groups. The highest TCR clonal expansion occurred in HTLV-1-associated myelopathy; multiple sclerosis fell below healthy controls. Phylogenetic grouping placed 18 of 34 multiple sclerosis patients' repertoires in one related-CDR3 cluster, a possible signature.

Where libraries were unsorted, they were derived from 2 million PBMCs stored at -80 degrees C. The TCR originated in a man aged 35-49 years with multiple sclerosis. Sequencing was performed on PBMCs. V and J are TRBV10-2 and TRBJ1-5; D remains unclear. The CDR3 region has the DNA TGCGCCAGCAGTGCACAGCATAGCAATCAGCCCCAGAATTTT. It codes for CASSAQHSNQPQNF.